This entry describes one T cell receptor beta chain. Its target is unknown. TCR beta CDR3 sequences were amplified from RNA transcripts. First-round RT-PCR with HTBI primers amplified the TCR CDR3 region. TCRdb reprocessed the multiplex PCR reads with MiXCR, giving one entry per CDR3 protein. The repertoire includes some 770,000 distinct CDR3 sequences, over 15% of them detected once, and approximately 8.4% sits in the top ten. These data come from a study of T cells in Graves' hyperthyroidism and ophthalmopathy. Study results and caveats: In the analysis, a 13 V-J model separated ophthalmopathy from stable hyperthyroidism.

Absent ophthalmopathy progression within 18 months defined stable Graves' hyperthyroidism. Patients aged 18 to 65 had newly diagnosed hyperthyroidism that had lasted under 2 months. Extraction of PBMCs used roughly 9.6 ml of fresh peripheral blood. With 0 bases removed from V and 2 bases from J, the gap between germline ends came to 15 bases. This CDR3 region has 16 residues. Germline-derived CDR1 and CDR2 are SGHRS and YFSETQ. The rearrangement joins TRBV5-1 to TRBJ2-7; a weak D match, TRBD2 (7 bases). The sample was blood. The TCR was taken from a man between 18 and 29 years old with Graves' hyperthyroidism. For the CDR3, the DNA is TGCGCCAGCAGCTTGGAGGGGGGGATTCGTACCTACGAGCAGTACTTC. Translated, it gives CASSLEGGIRTYEQYF.